This T cell receptor (beta chain) was observed in a study of identical twins. cDNA carried unique molecular identifiers, and a universal primer site was added by template switching. TCRdb called the 5' RACE reads again in MiXCR, with one record for every CDR3 protein. The table records about 570,000 distinct CDR3 sequences, more than 9% of them present only once. This clonotype showed up many times. No antigen is known for it. Trimming removed 3 bases from V and 5 bases from J, with 13 bases in between. This CDR3 is built from 14 residues. Regarding the study as a whole: Conclusions rested on cross-sectional statistics rather than following the same donors. Invariant T cells like MAIT and iNKT could partly confound the zero-insertion analyses.

The same sample was also used in a study of yellow fever vaccine responses in identical twins.

The receptor comes from a young woman in good health. Sequencing was performed on PBMCs. V gene TRBV12-3 or TRBV12-4 combines with J gene TRBJ2-5; tentatively, D is TRBD2 (6 bases). The CDR3 bases are TGTGCCAGCAGTTTGTACGGGGGACCCGAGACCCAGTACTTC. Its translation is CASSLYGGPETQYF.